The subject of this entry is one T cell receptor (beta chain). This specimen comes from a study of blood T cell repertoires in COVID-19. In the study overall: Spain, Italy and the United States supplied samples that represented acute and convalescent COVID-19. Nucleic acid was either cDNA or gDNA, and it came from T cells, B-cell-depleted T cells, or PBMCs.

This CDR3 contains 14 residues. Germline V gives CDR1 LNHDA, CDR2 SQIVND (reference sequence). V was shortened by 7 bases and J by 0 bases, with 12 bases between the two germline ends. Authors' processing steps: Reference gene primers were amplified, and this amplification served to estimate nucleated cell counts. Profiling relied on immunoSEQ multiplex PCR, and the TCRdb table lists in-frame clones only, not all of them. That table supplies the V and J calls and clone size; D and trimming were determined from the DNA. The table lists 140,000 to 150,000 clones, more than 65% of them singletons, with around 9.6% in the top ten.

Sequenced input: peripheral blood. The gene calls are TRBV19 and TRBJ1-1, with D uncertain. The origin of this receptor is a man aged 60-69 years with active or convalescent COVID-19. Here the CDR3 reads CASNDAGMNTEAFF. CDR3 DNA sequence: TGTGCCAGTAATGATGCAGGAATGAACACTGAAGCTTTCTTT.